These 17 T cell receptor beta chains were all obtained from the same sample, sequenced in a study of T cell repertoires in aging, cancer and after chemotherapy. Rearranged V-D-J TRB sequences were amplified with a mixed TRB-A/B primer pool. TCRdb re-called the multiplex PCR reads through MiXCR, storing one row per CDR3 protein. The sample contains thousands of distinct CDR3 sequences, around 29% of which appear only once. Peripheral blood genomic DNA, not sorted cells or RNA, was the template. The sequencing sample was made of blood. These receptors came from a human donor in good health.

The gene calls are TRBV7-9 and TRBJ1-1, with 8 bases aligning to TRBD1. Trimming removed 6 bases from V and 2 bases from J; junction bases left unmatched: 2. Germline values: CDR1 SEHNR, CDR2 FQNEAQ (reference sequence). This CDR3 comprises 13 residues. The CDR3 bases are TGTGCCAGCAGGGGACAGGCAAACACTGAAGCTTTCTTT. Translated: CASRGQANTEAFF.

The CDR3 DNA reads as TGTGCCAGCAGAATGGAGTTAGGAATGAACACTGAAGCTTTCTTT. Translated, it gives CASRMELGMNTEAFF. J is TRBJ1-1 and V is TRBV12-3 or TRBV12-4; no reliable D call. The CDR3 extends over 15 amino acids. V was pared by 6 bases and J by 0 bases, with 14 bases between.

This clonotype has a handful of counts. J is TRBJ2-5 and V is TRBV5-1; 7 bases line up with TRBD2. Germline V gene sequence: CDR1 SGHRS, CDR2 YFSETQ. This CDR3 is 14 amino acids long. V trimming: 0 bases; J trimming: 3 bases; junction bases outside the gene matches: 2. CDR3 DNA sequence: TGCGCCAGCAGCTTGGATCTAGCGGAAGAGACCCAGTACTTC. Its translation: CASSLDLAEETQYF.

This clonotype was seen only a few times. This sequence joins TRBV5-4 and TRBJ2-1; D unclear. Germline V CDR1 and CDR2: SGHNT, YYREEE (reference sequence). V lost 0 bases, J lost 1 base, and 5 bases lay in between. This CDR3 comprises 14 residues. CDR3 loop: CASSLDGSYNEQFF. The CDR3 coding sequence is TGTGCCAGCAGCTTGGACGGATCCTACAATGAGCAGTTCTTC.

This clonotype was seen a handful of times. The rearrangement uses TRBV6-5 and TRBJ2-1, with 8 bases aligning to TRBD2. Trimming took 3 bases from V and 7 from J; bases not matched to a gene: 8. Germline V gives CDR1 MNHEY, CDR2 SVGAGI. The CDR3 runs 15 residues. The CDR3 DNA is TGTGCCAGCAGTTATGGTCTAGCGGGCGGGAATGAGCAGTTCTTC. This encodes CASSYGLAGGNEQFF.

This clonotype has more than one count but fewer than ten. The chain recombines TRBV30 with TRBJ2-1; 8 nucleotides align to TRBD2. V was pared by 1 base and J by 8 bases, with 10 bases of the junction left unmatched. Germline-derived CDR1 and CDR2 are GTSNPN and SVGIG (reference sequence). The CDR3 loop spans 15 amino acids. The CDR3 reads CAWSAGSGIIYEQFF. The CDR3 DNA sequence: TGTGCCTGGAGTGCGGGTAGCGGGATTATCTATGAGCAGTTCTTC.

This CDR3 reads CASSGLTGVGQPQHF. In DNA form, the CDR3 reads TGTGCCAGCAGTGGATTGACAGGGGTAGGACAGCCCCAGCATTTT. The chain couples TRBV6-1 to TRBJ1-5; 8 nucleotides match TRBD1. V shed 4 bases and J 7 bases; nucleotides not matched to a gene: 9. The CDR3 length is 15 residues. The germline V gene encodes CDR1 MNHNS and CDR2 SASEGT.

Concerning this clonotype itself: A read error may produce the germline difference seen at one junction end. The chain carries TRBV7-9 and TRBJ1-4; a possible D gene is TRBD1 (6 bases). The CDR3 length is 16 residues. Germline V CDR1 and CDR2: SEHNR, FQNEAQ (reference sequence). CDR3 region: CASSLGQSPTNEKLFF. CDR3 nucleotides: TGTGCCAGCAGTTTAGGACAGAGTCCAACTAATGAAAAACTGTTTTTT.

The chain employs TRBV20-1 and TRBJ1-1; tentatively, D is TRBD1 (5 bases). The germline gives CDR1 DFQATT, CDR2 SNEGSKA (reference sequence). This CDR3 is built from 14 residues. The V end lost 2 bases, the J end lost 5 bases, and 15 bases lay between the germline ends. CDR3 protein: CSARSSLRETEAFF. The CDR3 bases are TGCAGTGCTAGAAGCTCTCTCAGGGAGACTGAAGCTTTCTTT.

The gene calls are TRBV24-1 and TRBJ2-5, with a possible D match to TRBD2 (6 bases). The V gene's germline CDR1 is KGHDR and CDR2 SFDVKD. Trimming removed 2 bases at V and 5 bases at J, with 14 bases between. The CDR3 loop spans 15 amino acids. The CDR3 DNA reads as TGTGCCACCAGTGATTCACGGTCCGGGGGTGAGACCCAGTACTTC. Translated, it gives CATSDSRSGGETQYF.

This clonotype has a handful of counts. The V and J genes are TRBV5-1 and TRBJ2-2; weak D call: TRBD2 (6 bases). V dropped 1 base and J dropped 1 base, with 17 bases sitting between them. This CDR3 is built from 18 residues. From germline, CDR1 is SGHRS and CDR2 YFSETQ. Here the CDR3 DNA reads TGCGCCAGCAGCTTGAAACGAGCTAGCGACCGGAACACCGGGGAGCTGTTTTTT. It codes for CASSLKRASDRNTGELFF.

By share, this clonotype counts as medium-sized. The J gene is TRBJ2-1, the V gene TRBV29-1; maybe TRBD2 (6 bases). Germline CDR1 SQVTM, CDR2 ANQGSEA. The CDR3 contains 14 residues. V lost 2 bases and J lost 6, with 14 bases in between. This CDR3 reads CSVEPSTRFNEQFF. The CDR3 nucleotides read TGCAGCGTTGAACCCTCGACTAGGTTCAATGAGCAGTTCTTC.

V usage is TRBV6-2 or TRBV6-3 and J usage is TRBJ2-5; unclear D gene. Germline loops: CDR1 MNHEY, CDR2 SVGEGT. CDR3 length: 11 residues. The V end lost 1 base, the J end lost 5 bases, and 2 bases lay between the germline ends. CDR3 in DNA: TGTGCCAGCAGTTACTGGGAGACCCAGTACTTC. This gives the protein CASSYWETQYF.

The chain links TRBV11-2 to TRBJ2-5; D remains unclear. Germline CDR1 reads SGHAT; CDR2 reads FQNNGV. Trimming left V 6 bases short and J 1 base short, with 18 bases between. The CDR3 loop spans 16 amino acids. CDR3 in amino acids: CASRSLGQHGQETQYF. CDR3 nucleotides: TGTGCCAGCAGGTCTTTGGGTCAACATGGCCAAGAGACCCAGTACTTC.

The CDR3 DNA reads TGCAGTGCTAGATACCCGGGACAGGGGAACTTAGGGCAGTTCTTC. Translated, it gives CSARYPGQGNLGQFF. The V and J genes are TRBV20-1 and TRBJ2-1; 10 nucleotides line up with TRBD1. Germline assignment: CDR1 DFQATT and CDR2 SNEGSKA (reference sequence). This CDR3 contains 15 residues. V was clipped by 2 bases and J by 12 bases; unmatched bases: 13.

This clonotype was observed a few times. This chain uses TRBV10-3 with TRBJ2-7, with TRBD2 identical over 7 bases. The CDR3 has 12 amino acids. Germline CDR1 reads ENHRY; CDR2 reads SYGVKD. Trimming cost V 6 bases and J 7 bases; bases outside gene matches: 6. The CDR3 reads CAISPAGSEQYF. The DNA for the CDR3 is TGTGCCATCAGCCCAGCGGGAAGTGAGCAGTACTTC.

The chain recombines TRBV18 with TRBJ2-5, with no clear D. Germline CDR1 is KGHSH and CDR2 is LQKENI. This CDR3 is 11 amino acids long. V was clipped by 6 bases and J by 1 base, with 3 bases between them. CDR3 in amino acids: CASSLQETQYF. CDR3 sequence (DNA): TGTGCCAGCTCCCTCCAAGAGACCCAGTACTTC.